The clone carrying this T cell receptor (beta chain) was observed once. The source of the sample is a study of shared clonotypes between healthy human individuals. Method: immunoSEQ multiplex PCR; TCRdb's copy keeps in-frame clones and lacks some. The table lists some 510,000 clones, 79% of them singletons. This CDR3 comprises 15 residues. Germline assignment: CDR1 SGHNT and CDR2 YENEEA. The V call is TRBV11-3, the J call TRBJ2-5; 8 bases are a match to TRBD1. The J call may be in error: the DNA end matches TRBJ2-7 better. This clonotype originated in a woman between 35 and 50 years old in good health. Some clones in this sample may be carry-over from other donors' samples. Material: PBMCs. For the CDR3, the DNA is TGTGCCAGCAGCCCGGGCCAGGGGGCGTCCTACGAGCAGTACTTC. Translated: CASSPGQGASYEQYF.